A selection of T cell receptor beta chains follows, all from one sample in a study of cytomegalovirus exposure and HLA in healthy donors. Some clones are missing from TCRdb's copy, which holds only in-frame ones; the method was immunoSEQ multiplex PCR. The sample contains approximately 170,000 clones, roughly 80% of which appear only once. The sample was PBMCs. The receptors shown here come from a male donor in good health and CMV-seronegative. The CDR3 runs from the conserved cysteine through the conserved F or W. The D gene is left open where the match is weak. Clone sizes are given selectively: once, few, many, or a class where the clone is expanded.

>-|TRBV6-5|-|TRBJ2-7
CASRPRGGFTYEQYF
TGTGCCAGCAGGCCCCGAGGGGGTTTCACCTACGAGCAGTACTTC
>-|TRBV7-2|TRBD1|TRBJ1-2
CASSPQTGQTYGYTF
TGTGCCAGCAGCCCTCAGACAGGGCAAACTTATGGCTACACCTTC
>-|TRBV7-2|TRBD2|TRBJ2-5
CASSTGLAGGETQYF
TGTGCCAGCAGCACGGGACTAGCGGGAGGGGAGACCCAGTACTTC
>few|TRBV5-6|-|TRBJ1-1
CASSLEERFTGEAFF
TGTGCCAGCAGCTTGGAAGAACGGTTTACGGGTGAAGCTTTCTTT
>once|TRBV5-1|-|TRBJ1-4
CASSLGAIDRWANEKLFF
TGCGCCAGCAGCTTGGGGGCTATCGACAGGTGGGCTAATGAAAAACTGTTTTTT
>-|TRBV6-1|-|TRBJ2-3
CASSEAPGYTDTQYF
TGTGCCAGCAGTGAAGCCCCGGGGTACACAGATACGCAGTATTTT
>-|TRBV15|-|TRBJ2-7
CATSITASVVDGEQYF
TGTGCCACCAGCATAACGGCTAGCGTGGTGGATGGGGAGCAGTACTTC
>-|TRBV27|-|TRBJ2-7
CASSLGAYEQYF
TGTGCCAGCAGCCTTGGAGCCTACGAGCAGTACTTC
>few|TRBV9|-|TRBJ1-2
CASSVEGGYGYTF
TGTGCCAGCAGCGTGGAAGGGGGCTATGGCTACACCTTC
>-|TRBV28|-|TRBJ2-7
CASSLNRISYEQYF
TGTGCCAGCAGTTTAAACAGGATTTCCTACGAGCAGTACTTC
>-|TRBV5-1|TRBD1|TRBJ1-5
CASSPGQGGNQPQHF
TGCGCCAGCAGCCCGGGACAGGGAGGGAATCAGCCCCAGCATTTT
>few|TRBV19|TRBD1|TRBJ1-5
CASRDRYSNQPQHF
TGTGCCAGTAGGGACAGGTATAGCAATCAGCCCCAGCATTTT
>-|TRBV7-3|TRBD2|TRBJ2-1
CASSLAGGAYNEQFF
TGTGCCAGCAGCTTGGCGGGAGGGGCCTACAATGAGCAGTTCTTC
>-|TRBV19|-|TRBJ1-5
CASRGINQPQHF
TGTGCCAGTCGGGGGATCAATCAGCCCCAGCATTTT
>-|TRBV6-1|-|TRBJ1-1
CASTEVGLYTEAFF
TGTGCCAGCACCGAAGTGGGGCTTTACACTGAAGCTTTCTTT
>-|TRBV5-1|-|TRBJ2-7
CASSLRTEATYEQYF
TGCGCCAGCAGCTTGAGGACAGAGGCAACCTACGAGCAGTACTTC
>-|TRBV29-1|TRBD1|TRBJ2-5
CSVESRGAGGFETQYF
TGCAGCGTTGAGTCCCGAGGAGCAGGGGGCTTTGAGACCCAGTACTTC
>-|TRBV30|-|TRBJ1-5
CAWSRWGPNNQPQHF
TGTGCCTGGAGTCGGTGGGGGCCGAACAATCAGCCCCAGCATTTT
>-|TRBV29-1|-|TRBJ2-3
CSVEAGVVADTQYF
TGCAGCGTTGAAGCGGGAGTAGTGGCAGATACGCAGTATTTT
>-|TRBV9|-|TRBJ2-5
CASSVGGGLQETQYF
TGTGCCAGCAGCGTAGGGGGAGGTTTACAAGAGACCCAGTACTTC
>-|TRBV7-2|-|TRBJ2-7
CASSHNNYEQYF
TGTGCCAGCAGCCATAACAACTACGAGCAGTACTTC
>once|TRBV5-1|TRBD1|TRBJ1-5
CASSPDRGGQPQHF
TGCGCCAGCAGCCCGGACAGGGGAGGCCAGCCCCAGCATTTT
>-|TRBV4-2|-|TRBJ2-5
CASSPGSQGLRETQYF
TGTGCCAGCAGCCCGGGAAGTCAGGGGTTAAGGGAGACCCAGTACTTC
>-|TRBV19|-|TRBJ1-5
CASATGNSNQPQHF
TGTGCCAGCGCCACAGGGAATAGCAATCAGCCCCAGCATTTT
>once|TRBV18|-|TRBJ2-3
CASSPFSAGDTQYF
TGTGCCAGCTCACCATTTTCCGCGGGGGATACGCAGTATTTT
>-|TRBV1|-|TRBJ2-1
CTSSHHMRGTPSSYNEQFF
TGCACCAGCAGCCATCATATGCGGGGGACTCCTAGCTCCTACAATGAGCAGTTCTTC
>-|TRBV6-5|TRBD2|TRBJ2-3
CASSYLSGRSADTQYF
TGTGCCAGCAGTTACCTTAGCGGGAGGTCGGCAGATACGCAGTATTTT
>-|TRBV28|TRBD1|TRBJ2-3
CASKGQNTDTQYF
TGTGCCAGCAAGGGACAGAACACAGATACGCAGTATTTT
>-|TRBV11-2|TRBD1|TRBJ2-7
CASSRLQGSDYEQYF
TGTGCCAGCAGCCGATTACAGGGGTCGGACTACGAGCAGTACTTC
>-|TRBV5-1|TRBD2|TRBJ2-3
CASSLGDYKTTDTQYF
TGCGCCAGCAGCTTGGGGGACTACAAGACCACAGATACGCAGTATTTT
>-|TRBV30|-|TRBJ2-7
CAWNRDQGGEQYF
TGTGCCTGGAATAGGGACCAGGGGGGCGAGCAGTACTTC
>-|TRBV10-3|TRBD2|TRBJ2-3
CAIRTSGGVTDTQYF
TGTGCCATCAGAACTAGCGGGGGGGTCACAGATACGCAGTATTTT
>-|TRBV7-9|-|TRBJ2-7
CASSPPGRAEEQYF
TGTGCCAGCAGCCCCCCTGGCAGGGCGGAGGAGCAGTACTTC
>few|TRBV5-6|TRBD1|TRBJ2-7
CASSLYTGATGQYF
TGTGCCAGCAGCTTGTATACAGGGGCTACGGGGCAGTACTTC
>-|TRBV7-2|-|TRBJ1-6
CASSLDGGRLVSPLHF
TGTGCCAGCAGCTTAGACGGAGGGCGTTTGGTCTCACCCCTCCACTTT
>few|TRBV30|TRBD1|TRBJ1-4
CAWSWGTDNEKLFF
TGTGCCTGGAGTTGGGGGACAGATAATGAAAAACTGTTTTTT
>-|TRBV28|-|TRBJ2-1
CASSLQGLGYEQFF
TGTGCCAGCAGTTTACAGGGCCTAGGGTATGAGCAGTTCTTC
>-|TRBV5-6|-|TRBJ1-3
CASSLTGIENTIYF
TGTGCCAGCAGCTTGACAGGGATAGAAAACACCATATATTTT
>-|TRBV5-4|-|TRBJ1-3
CASSHPTESSGNTIYF
TGTGCCAGCAGTCATCCTACAGAGAGCTCTGGAAACACCATATATTTT
>large|TRBV15|-|TRBJ1-4
CATSHGQREEKLFF
TGTGCCACCAGCCACGGACAGCGGGAGGAAAAACTGTTTTTT
>-|TRBV5-4|-|TRBJ1-3
CASSGGQTGNTIYF
TGTGCCAGCAGCGGAGGACAGACTGGAAACACCATATATTTT
>-|TRBV28|TRBD1|TRBJ2-2
CASSPRQGLNTGELFF
TGTGCCAGCAGTCCGCGACAGGGTCTGAACACCGGGGAGCTGTTTTTT
>-|TRBV7-3|TRBD2|TRBJ2-5
CASSLNGGAWETQYF
TGTGCCAGCAGCTTAAACGGGGGGGCTTGGGAGACCCAGTACTTC
>-|TRBV7-9|-|TRBJ1-2
CASSFRVGYTF
TGTGCCAGCAGCTTCAGGGTTGGCTACACCTTC
>-|TRBV6-1|-|TRBJ2-7
CASSREGYPLYEQYF
TGTGCCAGCAGTAGAGAGGGCTATCCTCTCTACGAGCAGTACTTC
>once|TRBV29-1|-|TRBJ2-1
CSLEEKNEQFF
TGCAGCCTGGAGGAGAAGAATGAGCAGTTCTTC
>few|TRBV19|TRBD1|TRBJ2-7
CASSAWTGDYEQYF
TGTGCCAGTAGTGCCTGGACAGGGGACTACGAGCAGTACTTC
>once|TRBV7-3|TRBD2|TRBJ2-3
CASSRGGISTDTQYF
TGTGCCAGCAGCCGGGGGGGGATCAGCACAGATACGCAGTATTTT
>-|TRBV7-3|TRBD2|TRBJ2-2
CASSFSRGLAGGNFNTGELFF
TGTGCCAGCAGCTTCTCCAGGGGACTAGCGGGGGGAAACTTCAACACCGGGGAGCTGTTTTTT
>-|TRBV21-1|-|TRBJ2-7
CASSKETQREEEQYF
TGTGCCAGCAGCAAAGAGACCCAACGAGAGGAAGAGCAGTACTTC
>-|TRBV6-5|TRBD1|TRBJ2-1
CASSYDRGNEQFF
TGTGCCAGCAGTTACGACAGGGGGAATGAGCAGTTCTTC
>once|TRBV11-2|TRBD2|TRBJ2-3
CASSARLAGARTDTQYF
TGTGCCAGCAGCGCCAGACTAGCGGGAGCCCGCACAGATACGCAGTATTTT
>-|TRBV5-8|TRBD2|TRBJ2-3
CASRLAGGPGGVTQYF
TGTGCCAGCAGACTAGCGGGAGGGCCGGGAGGAGTTACGCAGTATTTT
>once|TRBV5-4|TRBD2|TRBJ2-2
CASSFDGRANTGELFF
TGTGCCAGCAGCTTTGACGGGAGGGCCAACACCGGGGAGCTGTTTTTT
>-|TRBV6-6|-|TRBJ1-1
CASSRDTNTEAFF
TGTGCCAGCAGCCGGGACACCAACACTGAAGCTTTCTTT